The clone carrying this T cell receptor (beta chain) was recorded a few times. Its target is unknown. One base away lies a much larger clone, so this may be a sequencing read error. The sample originates from a study of metastatic and nonmetastatic thyroid tumors. General study findings and limits: Significantly greater TCR beta diversity was reportedly found in malignant thyroid tumors than in benign nodules (in blood and tumor).

Treatment of any kind had been given to no patient before thyroid surgery. Per germline, CDR1 LGHNT and CDR2 FRNRAP. V shed 7 bases and J 5 bases; nucleotides not matched to a gene: 8. The CDR3 runs 15 residues. TCRdb re-called the PCR reads through MiXCR. Of 45,000 to 65,000 clones in the sample, approximately 22% were seen once. This chain joins TRBV12-5 and TRBJ2-3, with TRBD2 matching over 11 bases. This sequence originates from a female donor with papillary thyroid cancer or a benign thyroid nodule (not recorded which). Some clones in this sample may be carry-over from other donors' samples. The sequenced sample was blood. Written as DNA, the CDR3 is TGTGCTAGTGAACTACTAGCGGGAGTTCAAGATACGCAGTATTTT. Translating gives CASELLAGVQDTQYF. The full variable domain, in which reference TRBV12-5 and TRBJ2-3 provide the parts outside the CDR3, is DARVTQTPRHKVTEMGQEVTMRCQPILGHNTVFWYRQTMMQGLELLAYFRNRAPLDDSGMPKDRFSAEMPDATLATLKIQPSEPRDSAVYFCASELLAGVQDTQYFGPGTRLTVL.